Here is one T cell receptor beta chain with its context. As yet, its antigen is unknown. V lost 8 bases and J lost 0; bases outside the gene matches: 6. From germline, CDR1 is SEHNR and CDR2 FQNEAQ (reference sequence). This CDR3 is 15 amino acids long. This entry comes from a study of cytomegalovirus exposure and HLA in healthy donors. About the research overall: An earlier analysis found around 100 million unique TCR beta sequences from about 190 million T cells.

Study outcomes and limitations: In vitro data verified a few CMV-associated chains as specific for CMV antigens. V segments that were indistinguishable, TRBV6-2 and TRBV6-3 among them, were omitted from analysis.

Primers for the PCR totalled 60 Vbeta and 13 Jbeta. Produced via immunoSEQ multiplex PCR; TCRdb's table is partial and in-frame only. The sample has roughly 74,000 clones. The chain carries TRBV7-9 and TRBJ2-1; 8 bases fit TRBD2. Sequencing was done on a sample of PBMCs. This clonotype was sampled from a female donor in good health and CMV-seropositive. The CDR3 DNA reads TGTGCCAGCGGCGGGGGGCCGAGCTCCTACAATGAGCAGTTCTTC. This translates into CASGGGPSSYNEQFF.